This is a list of T cell receptor beta chains from one sample in a study of beta chain features in type 1 diabetes. Profiling relied on immunoSEQ multiplex PCR, and the TCRdb table lists in-frame clones only, not all of them. The repertoire holds 400,000 to 450,000 clones, with approximately 15% as singletons. Sequencing was performed on naive CD4+ T cells from blood. The receptors come from a man between 25 and 39 years old in good health. The CDR3 runs from the conserved cysteine through the conserved F or W. D genes are given only for firm matches. Size is omitted from some rows. Given values are once, few, many or a class for expanded clones.

CDR3	DNA	J	length	size	D	V
CASSAGPRSTQYF	TGTGCCAGCAGTGCAGGCCCAAGGTCCACGCAGTATTTT	TRBJ2-3	13	.	.	TRBV25-1
CAEGTGSSYEQYF	TGTGCGGAAGGGACAGGGAGCTCCTACGAGCAGTACTTC	TRBJ2-7	13	.	TRBD1	TRBV30
CSVGTAYEQYF	TGCAGCGTGGGGACAGCATACGAGCAGTACTTC	TRBJ2-7	11	.	TRBD1	TRBV29-1
CASSLGRIRYNSPLHF	TGTGCCAGCAGCTTAGGGAGGATTAGGTATAATTCACCCCTCCACTTT	TRBJ1-6	16	.	.	TRBV7-2
CSVGVTPATEAFF	TGCAGCGTTGGAGTGACCCCCGCGACTGAAGCTTTCTTT	TRBJ1-1	13	few	.	TRBV29-1
CSAAVSTDTQYF	TGCAGCGCTGCCGTTAGCACAGATACGCAGTATTTT	TRBJ2-3	12	.	.	TRBV29-1
CASSPDYSYGYTF	TGTGCCAGCAGTCCGGATTACAGCTATGGCTACACCTTC	TRBJ1-2	13	few	.	TRBV25-1
CASSLLMGKTQYF	TGTGCCAGCAGCTTGTTAATGGGGAAGACCCAGTACTTC	TRBJ2-5	13	few	.	TRBV7-7
CASSLASAGPQETQYF	TGTGCCAGCAGCTTAGCGTCAGCGGGGCCCCAAGAGACCCAGTACTTC	TRBJ2-5	16	few	TRBD2	TRBV7-2
CSVEFGTASSGNTIYF	TGCAGCGTTGAATTCGGGACAGCGAGCTCTGGAAACACCATATATTTT	TRBJ1-3	16	few	TRBD1	TRBV29-1
CASSHVLETQYF	TGTGCCAGCTCTCACGTTCTCGAGACCCAGTACTTC	TRBJ2-5	12	.	.	TRBV7-2
CASSLAQGEYYGYTF	TGTGCCAGCAGCCTCGCACAGGGGGAATACTATGGCTACACCTTC	TRBJ1-2	15	few	TRBD1	TRBV7-9
CASKVNTEAFF	TGTGCCAGTAAGGTGAACACTGAAGCTTTCTTT	TRBJ1-1	11	.	.	TRBV19
CASSKVGFGAFF	TGTGCCAGCAGCAAGGTGGGGTTCGGAGCTTTCTTT	TRBJ1-1	12	.	.	TRBV6-5
CASSWAGQNSPLHF	TGTGCCAGCAGTTGGGCAGGGCAGAATTCACCCCTCCACTTT	TRBJ1-6	14	.	.	TRBV27
CASSYSLQDIQYF	TGTGCCAGCAGTTACTCCCTACAGGACATTCAGTACTTC	TRBJ2-4	13	few	.	TRBV6-5
CASSRDRSDTQYF	TGTGCCAGCTCACGGGACAGGTCAGATACGCAGTATTTT	TRBJ2-3	13	few	TRBD1	TRBV18
CASSQDFGRGYTF	TGCGCCAGCAGCCAAGATTTCGGCCGCGGCTACACCTTC	TRBJ1-2	13	.	.	TRBV4-3
CASSFRQERFF	TGTGCCAGCAGCTTTAGGCAGGAACGGTTCTTC	TRBJ2-1	11	many	.	TRBV7-9
CASRKTGTGSYEQYF	TGTGCCAGCAGAAAGACCGGGACAGGCTCCTACGAGCAGTACTTC	TRBJ2-7	15	.	TRBD1	TRBV4-2
CASSLYNGRVLTF	TGTGCCAGCAGCTTATATAACGGGAGAGTCCTGACTTTC	TRBJ2-6	13	.	.	TRBV7-2
CASSQVRADTQYF	TGCGCCAGCAGCCAAGTCAGAGCAGATACGCAGTATTTT	TRBJ2-3	13	.	.	TRBV4-3
CASRVQGPTGELFF	TGTGCCAGCAGGGTCCAGGGGCCCACCGGGGAGCTGTTTTTT	TRBJ2-2	14	few	.	TRBV13
CASNPGGQETQYF	TGTGCTAGTAACCCGGGGGGGCAAGAGACCCAGTACTTC	TRBJ2-5	13	few	TRBD2	TRBV12-5
CAWTAYTPNTEAFF	TGTGCCTGGACAGCCTATACTCCAAACACTGAAGCTTTCTTT	TRBJ1-1	14	few	.	TRBV30
CAWDYQVVGGELFF	TGTGCCTGGGACTACCAGGTTGTTGGCGGGGAGCTGTTTTTT	TRBJ2-2	14	.	.	TRBV30
CASSQEGTRHNEQFF	TGCGCCAGCAGCCAAGAAGGCACTAGACACAATGAGCAGTTCTTC	TRBJ2-1	15	.	.	TRBV4-3
CASSATQGSYEQYF	TGTGCCAGCAGCGCGACGCAGGGTTCCTACGAGCAGTACTTC	TRBJ2-7	14	.	.	TRBV5-4
CASSAIGTYTDTQYF	TGTGCCAGCAGCGCGATTGGGACATACACAGATACGCAGTATTTT	TRBJ2-3	15	few	.	TRBV7-2
CATSRDAGLGGETQYF	TGTGCCACCAGCAGAGATGCGGGTCTTGGGGGAGAGACCCAGTACTTC	TRBJ2-5	16	.	.	TRBV15
CASSGPDRDSPLHF	TGTGCCAGCAGTGGACCGGACAGGGATTCACCCCTCCACTTT	TRBJ1-6	14	.	TRBD1	TRBV9
CSARGVASTDTQYF	TGCAGCGCGAGAGGGGTAGCGAGCACAGATACGCAGTATTTT	TRBJ2-3	14	.	.	TRBV29-1
CASSSWTGEGTQYF	TGTGCCAGCAGTTCCTGGACAGGAGAGGGGACCCAGTACTTC	TRBJ2-5	14	.	TRBD1	TRBV7-9
CASSSAARGPAQFF	TGTGCCAGCAGCTCCGCGGCCCGGGGCCCCGCGCAGTTCTTC	TRBJ2-1	14	.	.	TRBV11-2
CAISAGAGESDTQYF	TGTGCCATCAGTGCAGGAGCGGGAGAGTCGGATACGCAGTATTTT	TRBJ2-3	15	few	TRBD2	TRBV10-3
CASSLRLGDTQYF	TGTGCCAGCAGCCTGAGACTAGGAGATACGCAGTATTTT	TRBJ2-3	13	few	.	TRBV13
CASSRTGGLENIQYF	TGTGCCAGCAGTCGGACAGGGGGCCTGGAAAACATTCAGTACTTC	TRBJ2-4	15	few	TRBD1	TRBV14
CASSVPSGRAGEQFF	TGTGCCAGCAGCGTTCCTAGCGGGAGGGCCGGAGAGCAGTTCTTC	TRBJ2-1	15	few	TRBD2	TRBV9
CASSIVGGHNEQFF	TGTGCCAGTAGTATAGTGGGCGGGCACAATGAGCAGTTCTTC	TRBJ2-1	14	few	.	TRBV19
CASSQERTTGFTDTQYF	TGCGCCAGCAGCCAAGAAAGGACGACCGGGTTCACAGATACGCAGTATTTT	TRBJ2-3	17	few	.	TRBV4-3
CAIRAGRTDTQYF	TGTGCCATCAGGGCAGGGAGGACAGATACGCAGTATTTT	TRBJ2-3	13	few	.	TRBV10-3
CASQGQGIKAFF	TGTGCCAGCCAGGGGCAGGGGATCAAAGCTTTCTTT	TRBJ1-1	12	few	.	TRBV5-6
CASSLVGARRGDTLAEAFF	TGTGCCAGCAGCTTAGTTGGGGCCCGTCGGGGGGACACACTCGCTGAAGCTTTCTTT	TRBJ1-1	19	few	.	TRBV13
CASSLGGAGQETQYF	TGCGCCAGCAGCTTAGGGGGCGCGGGACAAGAGACCCAGTACTTC	TRBJ2-5	15	.	.	TRBV5-1
CASSSRTRLAGNTDTQYF	TGTGCCAGCAGCTCTAGGACCCGACTAGCGGGTAACACAGATACGCAGTATTTT	TRBJ2-3	18	few	TRBD2	TRBV7-8
CASSLEVANYGYTF	TGTGCCAGCAGCTTAGAAGTCGCTAACTATGGCTACACCTTC	TRBJ1-2	14	few	.	TRBV7-2
CASSLREIMNTEAFF	TGTGCCAGCAGCCTTCGGGAGATCATGAACACTGAAGCTTTCTTT	TRBJ1-1	15	few	.	TRBV7-2